This TCR beta chain was captured by sequencing in a study of T-cell reconstitution after alpha-beta-depleted transplantation in children. This clonotype was counted at least ten times. At one boundary the junction diverges from the germline segment, which might be a read error. The CDR3 is 16 amino acids. The V gene's germline CDR1 is SGHNT and CDR2 YENEEA. Preparing the TCRbeta library involved the use of unique molecular identifiers. One entry per CDR3 protein, called by TCRdb with MiXCR from the PCR reads. The sample lists nearly 200,000 distinct CDR3 sequences, about 6% occurring once. The chain recombines TRBV11-3 with TRBJ2-2; 8 bases line up with TRBD1. Sequenced here: PBMCs, sampled before TCRalphabeta/CD19-depleted stem cell transplant. The receptor's source is a girl in the first two years of life with combined immunodeficiency, due to receive a stem cell transplant. CDR3 region: CASSLFQGANTGERFF. CDR3 DNA sequence: TGTGCCAGCAGCTTATTCCAGGGGGCGAACACCGGGGAGCGGTTTTTT.